This TCR beta chain was captured by sequencing in a study of cytomegalovirus exposure and HLA in healthy donors. Findings of the study overall: Productive status was seen about 90% or about 30% of the time for most TCR beta V segments in an earlier analysis.

Concerning this clone: Its cognate antigen is unknown.

Germline CDR1 and CDR2: GTSNPN and SVGIG (reference sequence). V shed 6 bases and J 9 bases; nucleotides not matched to a gene: 12. The CDR3 length is 13 residues. The PCR contained 60 Vbeta and 13 Jbeta primers. Profiled with immunoSEQ multiplex PCR; TCRdb holds only in-frame clones, not every one. The sample yields 150,000 to 200,000 clones, about 82% seen once. Material: PBMCs. The V gene is TRBV30, the J gene TRBJ1-2; TRBD1 matches 8 bases. The TCR originated in a young woman in good health and CMV-seronegative. The CDR3 sequence is CACPQLTGERYTF. CDR3 DNA: TGTGCCTGCCCGCAACTGACAGGGGAGCGCTACACCTTC. Full variable domain (missing parts from reference TRBV30 and TRBJ1-2): SQTIHQWPATLVQPVGSPLSLECTVEGTSNPNLYWYRQAAGRGLQLLFYSVGIGQISSEVPQNLSASRPQDRQFILSSKKLLLSDSGFYLCACPQLTGERYTFGSGTRLTVV.